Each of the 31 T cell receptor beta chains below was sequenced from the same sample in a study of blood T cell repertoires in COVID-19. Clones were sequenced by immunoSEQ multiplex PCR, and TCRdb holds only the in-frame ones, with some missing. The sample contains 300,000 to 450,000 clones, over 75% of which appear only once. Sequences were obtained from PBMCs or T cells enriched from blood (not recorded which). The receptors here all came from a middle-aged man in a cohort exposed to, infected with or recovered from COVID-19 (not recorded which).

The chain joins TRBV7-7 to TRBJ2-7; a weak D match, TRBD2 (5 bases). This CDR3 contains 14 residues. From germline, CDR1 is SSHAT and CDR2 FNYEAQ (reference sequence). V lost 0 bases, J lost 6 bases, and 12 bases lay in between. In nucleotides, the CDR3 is TGTGCCAGCAGCTTAGCGCCCCTAGCCTCCGAGCAGTACTTC. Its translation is CASSLAPLASEQYF.

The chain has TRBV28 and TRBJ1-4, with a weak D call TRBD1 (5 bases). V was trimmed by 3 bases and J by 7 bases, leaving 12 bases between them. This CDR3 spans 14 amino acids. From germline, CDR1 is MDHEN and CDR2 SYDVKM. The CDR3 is CASSFGRESEKLFF. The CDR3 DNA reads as TGTGCCAGCAGTTTCGGCAGGGAAAGTGAAAAACTGTTTTTT. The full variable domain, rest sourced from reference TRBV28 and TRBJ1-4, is DVKVTQSSRYLVKRTGEKVFLECVQDMDHENMFWYRQDPGLGLRLIYFSYDVKMKEKGDIPEGYSVSREKKERFSLILESASTNQTSMYLCASSFGRESEKLFFGSGTQLSVL.

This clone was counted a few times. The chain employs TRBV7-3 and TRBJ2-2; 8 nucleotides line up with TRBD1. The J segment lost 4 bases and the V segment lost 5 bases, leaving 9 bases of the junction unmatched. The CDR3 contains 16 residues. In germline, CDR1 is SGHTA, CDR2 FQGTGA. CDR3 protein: CASSTRTGMATGELFF. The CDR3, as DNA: TGTGCCAGCAGCACCAGGACAGGGATGGCCACCGGGGAGCTGTTTTTT.

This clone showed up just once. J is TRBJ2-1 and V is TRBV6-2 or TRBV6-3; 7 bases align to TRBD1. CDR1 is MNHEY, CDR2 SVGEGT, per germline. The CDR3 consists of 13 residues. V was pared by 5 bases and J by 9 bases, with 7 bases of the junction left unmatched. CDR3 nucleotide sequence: TGTGCCAGCAGTCTACGACAGGGTCGTGAGCAGTTCTTC. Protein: CASSLRQGREQFF.

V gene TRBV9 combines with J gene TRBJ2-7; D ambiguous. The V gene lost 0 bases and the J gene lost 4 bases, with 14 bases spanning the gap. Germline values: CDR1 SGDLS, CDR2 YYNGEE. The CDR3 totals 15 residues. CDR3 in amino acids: CASSVGATAFYEQYF. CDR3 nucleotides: TGTGCCAGCAGCGTAGGGGCTACGGCTTTTTACGAGCAGTACTTC.

In DNA form, the CDR3 reads TGTGCCACCAGCAGATTCCTAGCGGGAGGAGGGACAGATACGCAGTATTTT. Translating it yields CATSRFLAGGGTDTQYF. The genes are TRBV15 and TRBJ2-3; 11 bases are shared with TRBD2. Germline V gene sequence: CDR1 LNHNV, CDR2 YYDKDF (reference sequence). The CDR3 is made up of 17 amino acids. V lost 2 bases and J lost 3; bases outside the gene matches: 7.

This CDR3 reads CASSTPGQTPSYEQYF. DNA for the CDR3: TGTGCCAGTAGTACCCCGGGACAGACCCCCTCCTACGAGCAGTACTTC. The rearrangement uses TRBV19 and TRBJ2-7; 7 nucleotides agree with TRBD1. After removal of 4 bases from V and 0 bases from J, the junction contained 9 bases not matched to a gene. The CDR3 is 16 amino acids. Germline V gene lookup returns CDR1 LNHDA and CDR2 SQIVND (reference sequence).

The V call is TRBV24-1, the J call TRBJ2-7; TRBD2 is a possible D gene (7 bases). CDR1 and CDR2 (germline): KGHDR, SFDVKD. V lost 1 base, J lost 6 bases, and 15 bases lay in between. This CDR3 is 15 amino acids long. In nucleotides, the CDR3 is TGTGCCACCAGTGATTTAAGGGGGAGGGCCGTCGAGCAGTACTTC. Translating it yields CATSDLRGRAVEQYF.

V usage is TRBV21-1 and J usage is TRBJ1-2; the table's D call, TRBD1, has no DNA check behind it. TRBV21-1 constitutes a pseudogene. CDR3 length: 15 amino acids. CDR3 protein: CASDLNAGGSYGYTF. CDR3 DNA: TGTGCCAGCGATCTGAACGCAGGGGGCAGCTATGGCTACACCTTC.

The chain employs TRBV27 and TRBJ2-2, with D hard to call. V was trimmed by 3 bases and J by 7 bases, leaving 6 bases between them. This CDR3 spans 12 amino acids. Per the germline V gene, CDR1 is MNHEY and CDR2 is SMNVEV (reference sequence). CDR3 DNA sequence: TGTGCCAGCAGTTTGAACGGCGGGGAGCTGTTTTTT. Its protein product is CASSLNGGELFF.

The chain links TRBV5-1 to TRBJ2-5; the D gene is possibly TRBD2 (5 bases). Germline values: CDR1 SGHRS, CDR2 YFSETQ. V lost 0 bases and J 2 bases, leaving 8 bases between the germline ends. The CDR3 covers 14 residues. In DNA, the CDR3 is TGCGCCAGCAGCTTGGCTAGCAGACAAGAGACCCAGTACTTC. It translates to CASSLASRQETQYF.

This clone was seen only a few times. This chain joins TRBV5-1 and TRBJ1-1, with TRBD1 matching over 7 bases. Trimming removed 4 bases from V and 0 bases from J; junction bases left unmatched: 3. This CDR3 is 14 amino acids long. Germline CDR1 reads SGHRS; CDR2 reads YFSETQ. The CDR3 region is CASSQTGMNTEAFF. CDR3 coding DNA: TGCGCCAGCAGCCAGACAGGGATGAACACTGAAGCTTTCTTT.

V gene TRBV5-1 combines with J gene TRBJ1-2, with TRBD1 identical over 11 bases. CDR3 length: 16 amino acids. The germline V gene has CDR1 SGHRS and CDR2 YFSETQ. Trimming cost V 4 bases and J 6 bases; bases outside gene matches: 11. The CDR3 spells CASSPGRTGGSDGYTF. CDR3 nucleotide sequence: TGCGCCAGCAGCCCGGGCCGGACAGGGGGCAGTGATGGCTACACCTTC.

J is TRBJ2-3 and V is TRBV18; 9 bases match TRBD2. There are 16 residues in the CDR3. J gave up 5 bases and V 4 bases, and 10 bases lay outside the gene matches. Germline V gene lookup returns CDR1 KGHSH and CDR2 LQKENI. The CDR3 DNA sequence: TGTGCCAGCTCACGGATAGCGGGAGACCCGCAAGATACGCAGTATTTT. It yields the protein CASSRIAGDPQDTQYF.

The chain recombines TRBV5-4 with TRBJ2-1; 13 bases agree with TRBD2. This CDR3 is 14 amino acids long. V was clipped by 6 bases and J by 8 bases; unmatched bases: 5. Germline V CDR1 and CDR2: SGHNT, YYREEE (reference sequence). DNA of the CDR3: TGTGCCAGCATACGGACTAGCGGGAGTGATGAGCAGTTCTTC. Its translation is CASIRTSGSDEQFF.

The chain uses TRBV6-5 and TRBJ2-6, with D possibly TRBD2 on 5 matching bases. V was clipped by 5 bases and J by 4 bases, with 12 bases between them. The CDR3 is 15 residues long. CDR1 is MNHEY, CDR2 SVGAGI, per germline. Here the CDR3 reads CASSPGSGGANVLTF. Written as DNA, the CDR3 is TGTGCCAGCAGTCCCGGGTCGGGAGGGGCCAACGTCCTGACTTTC.

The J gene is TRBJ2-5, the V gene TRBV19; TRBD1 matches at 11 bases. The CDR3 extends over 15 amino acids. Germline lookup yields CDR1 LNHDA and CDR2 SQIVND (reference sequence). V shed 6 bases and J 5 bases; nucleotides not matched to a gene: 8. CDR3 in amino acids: CASSGQGALEETQYF. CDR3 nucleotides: TGTGCCAGTAGCGGACAGGGGGCTCTAGAGGAGACCCAGTACTTC.

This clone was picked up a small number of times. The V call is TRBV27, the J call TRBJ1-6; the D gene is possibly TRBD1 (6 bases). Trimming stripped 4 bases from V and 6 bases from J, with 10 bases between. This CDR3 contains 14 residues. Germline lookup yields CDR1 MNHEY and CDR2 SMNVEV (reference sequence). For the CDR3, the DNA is TGTGCCAGCAGTTCCCCAGGGGTTAATTCACCCCTCCACTTT. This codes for CASSSPGVNSPLHF.

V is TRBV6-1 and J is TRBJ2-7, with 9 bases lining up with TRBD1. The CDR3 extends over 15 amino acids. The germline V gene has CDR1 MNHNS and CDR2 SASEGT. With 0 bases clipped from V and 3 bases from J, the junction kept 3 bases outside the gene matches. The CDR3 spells CASSEAGTGNYEQYF. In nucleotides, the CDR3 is TGTGCCAGCAGTGAAGCTGGGACAGGGAACTACGAGCAGTACTTC.

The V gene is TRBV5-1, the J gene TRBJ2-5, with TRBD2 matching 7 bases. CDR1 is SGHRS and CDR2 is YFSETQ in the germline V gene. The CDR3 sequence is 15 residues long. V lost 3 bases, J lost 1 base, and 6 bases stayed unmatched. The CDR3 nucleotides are TGCGCCAGCAGCTCCACTGGGGGGGGCCAAGAGACCCAGTACTTC. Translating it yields CASSSTGGGQETQYF.

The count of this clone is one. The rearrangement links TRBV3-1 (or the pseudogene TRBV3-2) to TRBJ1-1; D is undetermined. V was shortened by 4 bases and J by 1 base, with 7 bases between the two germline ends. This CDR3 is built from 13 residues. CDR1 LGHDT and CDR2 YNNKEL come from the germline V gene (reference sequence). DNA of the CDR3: TGTGCCAGCAGCCCCTACAGGAACACTGAAGCTTTCTTT. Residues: CASSPYRNTEAFF.

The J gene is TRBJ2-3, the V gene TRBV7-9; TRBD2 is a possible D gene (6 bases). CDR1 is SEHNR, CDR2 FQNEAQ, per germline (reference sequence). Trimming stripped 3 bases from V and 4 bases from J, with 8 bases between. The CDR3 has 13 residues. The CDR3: CASSLEGSDTQYF. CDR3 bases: TGTGCCAGCAGCTTGGAGGGGTCAGATACGCAGTATTTT.

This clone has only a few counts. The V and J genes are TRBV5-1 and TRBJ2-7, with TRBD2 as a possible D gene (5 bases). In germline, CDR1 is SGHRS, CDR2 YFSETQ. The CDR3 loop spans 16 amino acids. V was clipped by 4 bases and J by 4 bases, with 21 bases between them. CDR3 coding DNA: TGCGCCAGCAGCCTAGGGCCCGGGGAAAGCGGATACGAGCAGTACTTC. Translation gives CASSLGPGESGYEQYF.

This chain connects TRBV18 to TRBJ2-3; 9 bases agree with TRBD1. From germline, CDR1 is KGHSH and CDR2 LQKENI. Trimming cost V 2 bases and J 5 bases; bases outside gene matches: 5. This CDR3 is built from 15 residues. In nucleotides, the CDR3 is TGTGCCAGCTCACCAGCGGGACAGGGCCTAGATACGCAGTATTTT. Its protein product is CASSPAGQGLDTQYF.

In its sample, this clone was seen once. The CDR3 sequence is CASSSGHGNSPLHF. The CDR3 nucleotides read TGTGCCAGCAGCTCGGGACACGGGAATTCACCCCTCCACTTT. This chain uses TRBV7-9 with TRBJ1-6, with a weak D call TRBD1 (6 bases). V gave up 4 bases and J gave up 7 bases, with 11 bases separating them. The CDR3 totals 14 residues. CDR1 is SEHNR, CDR2 FQNEAQ, per germline (reference sequence).

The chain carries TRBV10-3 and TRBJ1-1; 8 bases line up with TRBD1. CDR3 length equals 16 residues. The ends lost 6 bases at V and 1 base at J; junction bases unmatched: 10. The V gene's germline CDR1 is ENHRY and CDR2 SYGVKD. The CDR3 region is CAISDRGSFRNTEAFF. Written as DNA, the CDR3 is TGTGCCATCAGCGACAGGGGAAGTTTTAGGAACACTGAAGCTTTCTTT.

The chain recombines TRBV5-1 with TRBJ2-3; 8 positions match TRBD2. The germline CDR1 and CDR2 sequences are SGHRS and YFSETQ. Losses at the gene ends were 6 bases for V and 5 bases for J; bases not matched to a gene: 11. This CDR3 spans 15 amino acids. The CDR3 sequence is CASNPGRAFLDTQYF. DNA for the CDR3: TGCGCCAGCAATCCCGGGAGGGCCTTTTTAGATACGCAGTATTTT.

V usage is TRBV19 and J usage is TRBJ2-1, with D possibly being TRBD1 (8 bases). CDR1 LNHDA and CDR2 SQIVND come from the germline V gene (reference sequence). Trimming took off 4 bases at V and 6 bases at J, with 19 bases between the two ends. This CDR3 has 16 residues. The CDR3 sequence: CASSSVRTGRVNEQFF. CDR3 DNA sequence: TGTGCCAGTAGTAGTGTCCGGACAGGGAGGGTCAATGAGCAGTTCTTC.

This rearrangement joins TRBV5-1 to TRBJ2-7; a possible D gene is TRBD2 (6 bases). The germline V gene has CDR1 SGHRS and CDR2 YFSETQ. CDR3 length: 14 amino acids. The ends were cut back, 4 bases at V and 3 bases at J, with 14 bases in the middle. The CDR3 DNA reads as TGCGCCAGCAGCGTGGAACTGGGGGGCTACGAGCAGTACTTC. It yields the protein CASSVELGGYEQYF. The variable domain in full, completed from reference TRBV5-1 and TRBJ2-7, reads KAGVTQTPRYLIKTRGQQVTLSCSPISGHRSVSWYQQTPGQGLQFLFEYFSETQRNKGNFPGRFSGRQFSNSRSEMNVSTLELGDSALYLCASSVELGGYEQYFGPGTRLTVT.

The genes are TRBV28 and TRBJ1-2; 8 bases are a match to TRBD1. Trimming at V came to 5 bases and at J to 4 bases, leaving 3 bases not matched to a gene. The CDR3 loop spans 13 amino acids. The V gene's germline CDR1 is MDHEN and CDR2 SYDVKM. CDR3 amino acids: CASSPGGSYGYTF. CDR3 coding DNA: TGTGCCAGCAGTCCAGGGGGCAGCTATGGCTACACCTTC.

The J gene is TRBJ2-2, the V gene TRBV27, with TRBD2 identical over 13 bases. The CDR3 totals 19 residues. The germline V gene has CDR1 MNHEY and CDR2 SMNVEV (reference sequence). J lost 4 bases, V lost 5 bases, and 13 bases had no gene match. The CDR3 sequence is CASSPRRTSGSEGTGELFF. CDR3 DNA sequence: TGTGCCAGCAGTCCCCGACGGACTAGCGGGAGTGAGGGCACCGGGGAGCTGTTTTTT.